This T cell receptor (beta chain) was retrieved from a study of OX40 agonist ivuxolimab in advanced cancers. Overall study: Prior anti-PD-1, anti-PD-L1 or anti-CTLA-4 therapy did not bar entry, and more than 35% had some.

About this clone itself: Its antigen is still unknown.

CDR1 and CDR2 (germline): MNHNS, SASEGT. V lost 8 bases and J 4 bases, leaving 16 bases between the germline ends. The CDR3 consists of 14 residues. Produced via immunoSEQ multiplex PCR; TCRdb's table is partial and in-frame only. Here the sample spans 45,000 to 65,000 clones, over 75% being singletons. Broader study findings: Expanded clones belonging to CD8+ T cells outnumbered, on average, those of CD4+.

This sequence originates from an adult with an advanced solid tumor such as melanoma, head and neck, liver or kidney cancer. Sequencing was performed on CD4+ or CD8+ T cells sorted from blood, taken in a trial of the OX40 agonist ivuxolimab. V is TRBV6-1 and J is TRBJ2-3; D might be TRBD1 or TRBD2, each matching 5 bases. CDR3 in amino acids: CASWVAEGSDTQYF. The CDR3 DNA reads TGTGCCAGCTGGGTAGCCGAGGGGTCAGATACGCAGTATTTT.